These 5 T cell receptor beta chains share one sample of origin, sequenced in a study of blood T cell repertoires in COVID-19 (TCRdb year 2020). Library preparation used the immunoSEQ multiplex PCR assay. TCRdb took this table from immuneACCESS and kept in-frame rearrangements with V and J called. Such tables lack part of the clones; where checked against another copy, unresolved V genes explain under half of the gap, and the rest is unexplained. Within this sample are roughly 250,000 clones, with roughly 93% of them counted one time only. The ten most abundant clones make up 2.3% of the sample. The material sequenced was PBMCs or T cells enriched from blood (not recorded which). These receptors were collected from a woman aged 40 to 49 with acute COVID-19.

This clone was seen only once. The CDR3 reads CAWGTYSEQYF. CDR3 sequence (DNA): TGTGCCTGGGGGACTTATAGCGAGCAGTACTTC. The chain recombines TRBV30 with TRBJ2-7, with D possibly TRBD2 on 6 matching bases. Trimming stripped 5 bases from V and 6 bases from J, with 11 bases between. The germline gives CDR1 GTSNPN, CDR2 SVGIG (reference sequence). The CDR3 has 11 amino acids.

The chain is built from TRBV20-1 and TRBJ2-5; TRBD1 aligns across 11 bases. Germline V CDR1 and CDR2: DFQATT, SNEGSKA (reference sequence). The CDR3 is 14 residues long. With 3 bases clipped from V and 4 bases from J, the junction kept 4 bases outside the gene matches. CDR3 in amino acids: CSASRDRGVETQYF. The CDR3 region has the DNA TGCAGTGCTAGTCGGGACAGGGGGGTAGAGACCCAGTACTTC.

This sequence joins TRBV7-3 and TRBJ1-1; the match to TRBD1 covers 8 bases. With 5 bases clipped from V and 1 base from J, the junction kept 6 bases outside the gene matches. Germline CDR1 and CDR2: SGHTA and FQGTGA. This CDR3 is 15 amino acids long. The CDR3 here is CASSPQGAGNTEAFF. CDR3 bases: TGTGCCAGCAGCCCTCAGGGGGCAGGGAACACTGAAGCTTTCTTT. Full variable domain (outside the CDR3, taken from reference TRBV7-3 and TRBJ1-1): GAGVSQTPSNKVTEKGKYVELRCDPISGHTALYWYRQSLGQGPEFLIYFQGTGAADDSGLPNDRFFAVRPEGSVSTLKIQRTERGDSAVYLCASSPQGAGNTEAFFGQGTRLTVV.

The V gene is TRBV4-1, the J gene TRBJ2-7; 8 bases fit TRBD2. Germline CDR1 is MGHRA and CDR2 is YSYEKL. Trimming removed 4 bases from V and 2 bases from J; junction bases left unmatched: 4. CDR3 length equals 14 residues. CDR3 loop: CASSPGLGAYEQYF. CDR3 DNA sequence: TGCGCCAGCAGCCCGGGACTAGGAGCCTACGAGCAGTACTTC.

The V gene is TRBV25-1, the J gene TRBJ2-5, with 8 nucleotides matching TRBD1. Losses at the gene ends were 6 bases for V and 4 bases for J; bases not matched to a gene: 4. This CDR3 is 13 amino acids long. Germline values: CDR1 MGHDK, CDR2 SYGVNS. CDR3 coding DNA: TGTGCCAGCAGGGGACAGGTCCGAGAGACCCAGTACTTC. Translation: CASRGQVRETQYF.